This T cell receptor beta chain was identified in a study of OX40 agonist ivuxolimab in advanced cancers. At the level of the study: Those enrolled were 80% to 85% male, with a mean age of about 60 years and ages from roughly 20 to 85.

This CDR3 comprises 17 residues. Unmatched junction bases numbered 10, after V lost 0 bases and J lost 4 bases. CDR1 and CDR2 from the germline V gene are SGDLS and YYNGEE. Assay: immunoSEQ multiplex PCR; the TCRdb copy retains only in-frame clones and omits some. The profile shows tens of thousands of clones, under 85% of them singletons. The receptor was isolated from an adult with an advanced solid tumor such as melanoma, head and neck, liver or kidney cancer. The chain employs TRBV9 and TRBJ2-5; the match to TRBD2 covers 9 bases. This specimen consisted of CD4+ or CD8+ T cells sorted from blood, obtained in a trial of the OX40 agonist ivuxolimab. The DNA of the CDR3 is TGTGCCAGCAGCGTAGGAGGTAGCGGGAGTGTGTCAGAGACCCAGTACTTC. It codes for CASSVGGSGSVSETQYF.